The clone carrying this TCR beta chain has a count of ten or more. Its target is not known. These data come from a study of early T cells in non-severe SARS-CoV-2 infection. The study's findings and limits: Comparison of clonotypes with VDJdb favored anti-spike CD8 responses while missing private and CD4 specificities.

The V gene lost 3 bases and the J gene lost 0 bases, with 5 bases spanning the gap. Germline loops: CDR1 SGHAT, CDR2 FQNNGV. CDR3 size: 13 residues. Each CDR3 protein is one row after TCRdb ran MiXCR on the 5' RACE reads. The sample shows under 30,000 distinct CDR3 sequences, roughly 4.5% of them seen only once. Source material: whole blood. This TCR came from an adult who was a healthcare worker with PCR-confirmed SARS-CoV-2 infection or an uninfected control (not recorded which). The chain joins TRBV11-2 to TRBJ1-1, with no clear D. CDR3 DNA: TGTGCCAGCAGCTTTTCGATGAACACTGAAGCTTTCTTT. Its translation is CASSFSMNTEAFF. Full variable domain (outside the CDR3, taken from reference TRBV11-2 and TRBJ1-1): EAGVAQSPRYKIIEKRQSVAFWCNPISGHATLYWYQQILGQGPKLLIQFQNNGVVDDSQLPKDRFSAERLKGVDSTLKIQPAKLEDSAVYLCASSFSMNTEAFFGQGTRLTVV.